This T cell receptor beta chain was recovered during a study of T cells in Graves' hyperthyroidism and ophthalmopathy. Study-wide points: Within blood appeared most thyroid clonotypes that had expanded above 0.001.

Remarks on this clonotype: Antigen specificity is unknown.

Regions amplified from RNA transcripts were the TCR beta CDR3 regions. RT-PCR in the first round (using the HTBI primer set) targeted the TCR CDR3. TCRdb ran MiXCR on the multiplex PCR reads and lists one entry per CDR3 protein. The sample shows about 200,000 distinct CDR3 sequences, roughly a sixth of them seen only once. J gave up 8 bases and V 1 base, and 10 bases lay outside the gene matches. This CDR3 is built from 15 residues. CDR1 SQVTM and CDR2 ANQGSEA come from the germline V gene. A lack of ophthalmopathy progression within 18 months defined stable Graves' hyperthyroidism. PBMCs were sourced from approximately 9 ml fresh peripheral blood.

The TCR was taken from a man aged 45-60 years with Graves' hyperthyroidism. The material sequenced was blood. The rearrangement uses TRBV29-1 and TRBJ1-2, with TRBD1 identical over 10 bases. CDR3 nucleotide sequence: TGCAGCGTTGAAGTTCCCGAGACAGGGGGCGAGGGCTACACCTTC. It translates to CSVEVPETGGEGYTF.